The 6 T cell receptor beta chains below all came from one sample that was sequenced in a study of cytomegalovirus exposure and HLA in healthy donors. The PCR employed 60 Vbeta primers together with 13 Jbeta primers. Sequencing used immunoSEQ multiplex PCR; TCRdb keeps in-frame clones, though not all of them. The sample carries 150,000 to 200,000 clones, around 80% recorded once. The sample consisted of PBMCs. The receptors originated from a woman aged 18 to 35 in good health and CMV-seronegative.

V usage is TRBV5-1 and J usage is TRBJ2-7; 7 nucleotides align to TRBD1. The germline gives CDR1 SGHRS, CDR2 YFSETQ. The length of the CDR3 is 14 residues. The V and J ends lost 0 bases and 6 bases, in that order; junction bases with no gene match: 6. The CDR3 here is CASSLGTGLLEQYF. The CDR3 bases are TGCGCCAGCAGCTTGGGGACAGGACTCCTCGAGCAGTACTTC.

With respect to this clone: The identical CDR3 is also encoded by other nucleotide sequences in the sample. The CDR3 loop is CASSIEGASYNEQFF. The CDR3 nucleotides are TGTGCCAGTAGTATAGAGGGGGCTTCCTACAATGAGCAGTTCTTC. This chain connects TRBV19 to TRBJ2-1; weak D call: TRBD1 (6 bases). Germline V CDR1 and CDR2: LNHDA, SQIVND (reference sequence). CDR3 length: 15 amino acids. Trimming removed 0 bases from V and 1 base from J, with 7 bases in between.

V is TRBV18 and J is TRBJ2-1; 15 positions agree with TRBD2. CDR1 and CDR2 (germline): KGHSH, LQKENI. Trimming took 0 bases from V and 5 from J; bases not matched to a gene: 5. The CDR3 contains 18 residues. The CDR3: CASSPPGTSGGKDNEQFF. The DNA for the CDR3 is TGTGCCAGCTCACCACCCGGGACTAGCGGGGGGAAAGACAATGAGCAGTTCTTC.

The chain links TRBV2 to TRBJ1-1; D is unclear. Trimming shortened V by 0 bases and J by 5 bases, and 22 bases separated the two germline ends. The CDR3 has 18 amino acids. In germline, CDR1 is SNHLY, CDR2 FYNNEI. Written as DNA, the CDR3 is TGTGCCAGCAGTGAAGCGGCCACAAGTCTCGCGGGAAGGACTGAAGCTTTCTTT. Translated: CASSEAATSLAGRTEAFF.

This clone was counted once. V usage is TRBV18 and J usage is TRBJ2-5, with a tentative D call TRBD1 (6 bases). CDR1 and CDR2 from the germline V gene are KGHSH and LQKENI. The V and J ends lost 5 bases and 2 bases respectively, with 9 bases between them. The CDR3 has 13 amino acids. The CDR3 region has the DNA TGTGCCAGCTCATTCGGACAGCAAGAGACCCAGTACTTC. Translating gives CASSFGQQETQYF.

This clone has just a few counts. The chain links TRBV7-9 to TRBJ2-3; D ambiguous. The germline V gene encodes CDR1 SEHNR and CDR2 FQNEAQ (reference sequence). The germline V and J ends were trimmed by 0 bases and 6 bases, with 7 bases remaining between them. This CDR3 region has 13 residues. The CDR3 nucleotides read TGTGCCAGCAGCTTAGCGCTCCGGGATACGCAGTATTTT. Its translation: CASSLALRDTQYF.